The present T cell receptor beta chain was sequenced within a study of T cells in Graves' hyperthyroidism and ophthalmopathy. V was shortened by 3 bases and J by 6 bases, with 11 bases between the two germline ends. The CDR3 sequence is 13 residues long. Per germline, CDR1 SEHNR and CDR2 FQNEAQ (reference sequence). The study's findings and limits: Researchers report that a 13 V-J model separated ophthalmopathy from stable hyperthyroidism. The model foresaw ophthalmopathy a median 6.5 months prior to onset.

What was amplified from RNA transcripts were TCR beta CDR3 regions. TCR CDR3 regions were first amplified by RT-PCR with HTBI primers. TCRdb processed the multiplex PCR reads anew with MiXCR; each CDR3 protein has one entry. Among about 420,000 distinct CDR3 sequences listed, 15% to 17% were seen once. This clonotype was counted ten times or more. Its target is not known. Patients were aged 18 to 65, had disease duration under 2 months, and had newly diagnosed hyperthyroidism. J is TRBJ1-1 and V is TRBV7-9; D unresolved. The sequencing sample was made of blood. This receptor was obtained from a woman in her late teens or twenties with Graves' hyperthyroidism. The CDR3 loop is CASSFPNRPEAFF. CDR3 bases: TGTGCCAGCAGCTTCCCAAACCGGCCTGAAGCTTTCTTT.